The 8 T cell receptor beta chains below were found in one sample sequenced in a study. TCRdb passed the 5' RACE reads through MiXCR, listing each CDR3 protein once. The sample records approximately 8,600 distinct CDR3 sequences, approximately 16% being singletons. Material: memory CD4+ T cells sorted from blood. Noted subset: memory CD4+ T cells, CD4+CD45RO+CD25-. The receptors were gathered from a female donor with breast cancer.

This clonotype was observed a few times. This sequence joins TRBV6-1 and TRBJ2-7, with D possibly being TRBD1 (5 bases). The CDR3 extends over 15 amino acids. V lost 2 bases and J lost 1, with 12 bases in between. Germline lookup yields CDR1 MNHNS and CDR2 SASEGT. The CDR3 coding sequence is TGTGCCAGCAGTGAAAATGGGGCAGGGTCCTACGAGCAGTACTTC. This codes for CASSENGAGSYEQYF.

This clonotype is classed as medium-sized (0.01 to 0.1%). The V and J genes are TRBV28 and TRBJ1-1; no definite D call. This CDR3 contains 12 residues. The germline CDR1 and CDR2 sequences are MDHEN and SYDVKM. The V and J ends lost 6 bases and 6 bases respectively, with 11 bases between them. The CDR3 here is CASREGRAEAFF. In DNA, the CDR3 is TGTGCCAGCAGGGAGGGTCGGGCTGAAGCTTTCTTT.

This clonotype was seen a handful of times. A much larger clone lies one base from this, so it may be a read error. The chain employs TRBV6-2 or TRBV6-3 and TRBJ2-3; D unclear. The CDR3 spans 14 residues. The V gene's germline CDR1 is MNHEY and CDR2 SVGEGT. CDR3 bases: TGTGCCAGCAGTACCCCGGGTGGCCCGGATACGAAGTATTTT. Translated, it gives CASSTPGGPDTKYF.

This clonotype occurred many times. The CDR3 DNA reads TGCGCCAGCAGCTTGGGTGCGACAAGTCAAGAGACCCAGTACTTC. Its translation: CASSLGATSQETQYF. The V call is TRBV5-1, the J call TRBJ2-5; D uncertain. Germline V gives CDR1 SGHRS, CDR2 YFSETQ. CDR3 length: 15 amino acids. The V end was cut by 0 bases, the J end by 2 bases, with 11 bases between.

Details on this clonotype: Possible read error: a much larger clone is one base away. J is TRBJ1-1 and V is TRBV6-5; 7 bases are a match to TRBD1. CDR1 is MNHEY, CDR2 SVGAGI, per germline. There are 15 residues in the CDR3. The CDR3 spells CASRTGFMSGSEALF. CDR3 nucleotides: TGTGCCAGCAGGACAGGGTTCATGAGTGGCTCTGAAGCTCTCTTT.

This clonotype was counted ten times or more. This rearrangement joins TRBV6-1 to TRBJ1-5; 7 bases are shared with TRBD1. CDR1 and CDR2 from the germline V gene are MNHNS and SASEGT. CDR3 size: 13 residues. V lost 6 bases, J lost 8 bases, and 7 bases stayed unmatched. CDR3 sequence: CASRTGFREPQHF. The CDR3 DNA reads as TGTGCCAGCAGGACAGGGTTCAGAGAGCCCCAGCATTTT.

This clonotype has a count of ten or more. V usage is TRBV3-1 and J usage is TRBJ2-4; D may match TRBD1 or TRBD2 (7 bases each). Germline CDR1 and CDR2: LGHDT and YNNKEL (reference sequence). The V end lost 5 bases, the J end lost 14 bases, and 19 bases lay between the germline ends. This CDR3 comprises 13 residues. CDR3 DNA sequence: TGTGCCAGCAGCTCTCAGGGGGGGGCGGGAGAGTACTTC. Translation gives CASSSQGGAGEYF.

As concerns this clonotype: Since a much larger clone is just one base distant, this may be a read error. This sequence joins TRBV5-1 and TRBJ2-1; possible D gene TRBD2, 5 bases. CDR1 and CDR2 from the germline V gene are SGHRS and YFSETQ. This CDR3 has 17 amino acids. The CDR3 DNA follows: TGCGCCAGCAGCCCTGCCCGAGGGCTGTCCGGGGATAATGGGCAGTTCTTC. Its protein product is CASSPARGLSGDNGQFF.